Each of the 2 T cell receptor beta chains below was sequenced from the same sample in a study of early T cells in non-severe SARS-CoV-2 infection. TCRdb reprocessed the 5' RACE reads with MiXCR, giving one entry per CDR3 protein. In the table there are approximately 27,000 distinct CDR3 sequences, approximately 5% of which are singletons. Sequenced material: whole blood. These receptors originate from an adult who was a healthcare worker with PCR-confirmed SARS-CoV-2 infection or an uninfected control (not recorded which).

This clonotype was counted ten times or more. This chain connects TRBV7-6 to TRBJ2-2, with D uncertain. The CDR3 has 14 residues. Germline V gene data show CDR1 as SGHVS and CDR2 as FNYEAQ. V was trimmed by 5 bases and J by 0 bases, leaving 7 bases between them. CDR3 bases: TGTGCCAGCAGCAATAGCCCGAACACCGGGGAGCTGTTTTTT. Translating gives CASSNSPNTGELFF. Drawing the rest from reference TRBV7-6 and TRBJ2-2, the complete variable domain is GAGVSQSPRYKVTKRGQDVALRCDPISGHVSLYWYRQALGQGPEFLTYFNYEAQQDKSGLPNDRFSAERPEGSISTLTIQRTEQRDSAMYRCASSNSPNTGELFFGEGSRLTVL.

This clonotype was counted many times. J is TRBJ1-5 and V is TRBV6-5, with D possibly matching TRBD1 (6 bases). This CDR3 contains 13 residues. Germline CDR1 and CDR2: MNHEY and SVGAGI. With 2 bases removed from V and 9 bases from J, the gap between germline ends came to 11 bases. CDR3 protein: CASSYDRSGPQHF. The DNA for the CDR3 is TGTGCCAGCAGTTACGACAGGTCAGGGCCCCAGCATTTT.